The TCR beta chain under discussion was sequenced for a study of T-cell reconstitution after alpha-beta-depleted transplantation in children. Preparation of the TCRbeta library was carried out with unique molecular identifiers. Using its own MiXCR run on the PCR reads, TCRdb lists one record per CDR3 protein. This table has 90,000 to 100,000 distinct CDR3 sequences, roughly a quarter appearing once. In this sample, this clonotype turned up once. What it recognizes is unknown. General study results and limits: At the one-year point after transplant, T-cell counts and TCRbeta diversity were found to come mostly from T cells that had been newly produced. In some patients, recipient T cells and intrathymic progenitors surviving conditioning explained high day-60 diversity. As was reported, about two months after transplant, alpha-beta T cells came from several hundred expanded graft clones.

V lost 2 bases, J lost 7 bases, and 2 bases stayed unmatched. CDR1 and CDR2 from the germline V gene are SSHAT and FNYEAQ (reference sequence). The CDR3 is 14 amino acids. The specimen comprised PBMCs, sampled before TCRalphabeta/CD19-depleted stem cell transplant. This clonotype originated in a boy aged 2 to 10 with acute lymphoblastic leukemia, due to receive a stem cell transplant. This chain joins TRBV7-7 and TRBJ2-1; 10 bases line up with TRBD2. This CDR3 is CASSLNSGGNEQFF. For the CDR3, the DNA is TGTGCCAGCAGCTTAAATAGCGGGGGGAATGAGCAGTTCTTC. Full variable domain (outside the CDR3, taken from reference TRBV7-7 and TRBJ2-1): GAGVSQSPRYKVTKRGQDVTLRCDPISSHATLYWYQQALGQGPEFLTYFNYEAQPDKSGLPSDRFSAERPEGSISTLTIQRTEQRDSAMYRCASSLNSGGNEQFFGPGTRLTVL.